The 4 T cell receptor beta chains below come from one sample, sequenced in a study of blood T cell repertoires in COVID-19 (dated by TCRdb to 2020 to 2021). The library was generated by the immunoSEQ multiplex PCR assay. TCRdb mirrors the immuneACCESS table, restricted to in-frame sequences. Some clones are absent from its copies; in checked studies, under half trace to an unresolved V gene, and the reason for the others is unknown. The sample table shows about 45,000 clones, and 89% are seen once. The ten largest clones take up about 0.36% of the sample. The sample was peripheral blood. Source of these receptors: a human donor in a cohort sampled during active COVID-19.

The chain is built from TRBV4-3 and TRBJ2-2; 11 bases are a match to TRBD1. CDR3 length: 15 residues. Losses at the gene ends were 4 bases for V and 3 bases for J; bases not matched to a gene: 1. Germline CDR1 and CDR2: LGHNA and YSLEER. The CDR3 nucleotides read TGCGCCAGCAGCCCGGGACAGGGGGACACCGGGGAGCTGTTTTTT. Encoded protein: CASSPGQGDTGELFF.

The V gene is TRBV7-6, the J gene TRBJ2-7, with D possibly TRBD2 on 5 matching bases. Germline CDR1 is SGHVS and CDR2 is FNYEAQ. Trimming took 6 bases from V and 6 from J, leaving 15 bases between them. The CDR3 totals 13 residues. The CDR3 is CASSSRLGGEQYF. CDR3 bases: TGTGCCAGCAGTTCGCGGCTCGGAGGCGAGCAGTACTTC.

This clone came up once. The sample contains more than one DNA sequence encoding this CDR3. The chain joins TRBV12-3 or TRBV12-4 to TRBJ1-1; D remains unclear. The germline V and J ends were trimmed by 1 base and 1 base, with 4 bases remaining between them. The CDR3 runs 13 residues. DNA of the CDR3: TGTGCCAGCAGTTTAGGCAGGAACACTGAAGCTTTCTTT. Amino acids: CASSLGRNTEAFF.

For the CDR3, the DNA is TGTGCCAGCAGCTTGGACACAGTTAATGAAAAACTGTTTTTT. This sequence encodes CASSLDTVNEKLFF. The rearrangement links TRBV5-4 to TRBJ1-4; D not certain. V was cut by 0 bases and J by 4 bases, with 7 bases left in between. CDR3 length: 14 residues. Germline CDR1 is SGHNT and CDR2 is YYREEE (reference sequence).